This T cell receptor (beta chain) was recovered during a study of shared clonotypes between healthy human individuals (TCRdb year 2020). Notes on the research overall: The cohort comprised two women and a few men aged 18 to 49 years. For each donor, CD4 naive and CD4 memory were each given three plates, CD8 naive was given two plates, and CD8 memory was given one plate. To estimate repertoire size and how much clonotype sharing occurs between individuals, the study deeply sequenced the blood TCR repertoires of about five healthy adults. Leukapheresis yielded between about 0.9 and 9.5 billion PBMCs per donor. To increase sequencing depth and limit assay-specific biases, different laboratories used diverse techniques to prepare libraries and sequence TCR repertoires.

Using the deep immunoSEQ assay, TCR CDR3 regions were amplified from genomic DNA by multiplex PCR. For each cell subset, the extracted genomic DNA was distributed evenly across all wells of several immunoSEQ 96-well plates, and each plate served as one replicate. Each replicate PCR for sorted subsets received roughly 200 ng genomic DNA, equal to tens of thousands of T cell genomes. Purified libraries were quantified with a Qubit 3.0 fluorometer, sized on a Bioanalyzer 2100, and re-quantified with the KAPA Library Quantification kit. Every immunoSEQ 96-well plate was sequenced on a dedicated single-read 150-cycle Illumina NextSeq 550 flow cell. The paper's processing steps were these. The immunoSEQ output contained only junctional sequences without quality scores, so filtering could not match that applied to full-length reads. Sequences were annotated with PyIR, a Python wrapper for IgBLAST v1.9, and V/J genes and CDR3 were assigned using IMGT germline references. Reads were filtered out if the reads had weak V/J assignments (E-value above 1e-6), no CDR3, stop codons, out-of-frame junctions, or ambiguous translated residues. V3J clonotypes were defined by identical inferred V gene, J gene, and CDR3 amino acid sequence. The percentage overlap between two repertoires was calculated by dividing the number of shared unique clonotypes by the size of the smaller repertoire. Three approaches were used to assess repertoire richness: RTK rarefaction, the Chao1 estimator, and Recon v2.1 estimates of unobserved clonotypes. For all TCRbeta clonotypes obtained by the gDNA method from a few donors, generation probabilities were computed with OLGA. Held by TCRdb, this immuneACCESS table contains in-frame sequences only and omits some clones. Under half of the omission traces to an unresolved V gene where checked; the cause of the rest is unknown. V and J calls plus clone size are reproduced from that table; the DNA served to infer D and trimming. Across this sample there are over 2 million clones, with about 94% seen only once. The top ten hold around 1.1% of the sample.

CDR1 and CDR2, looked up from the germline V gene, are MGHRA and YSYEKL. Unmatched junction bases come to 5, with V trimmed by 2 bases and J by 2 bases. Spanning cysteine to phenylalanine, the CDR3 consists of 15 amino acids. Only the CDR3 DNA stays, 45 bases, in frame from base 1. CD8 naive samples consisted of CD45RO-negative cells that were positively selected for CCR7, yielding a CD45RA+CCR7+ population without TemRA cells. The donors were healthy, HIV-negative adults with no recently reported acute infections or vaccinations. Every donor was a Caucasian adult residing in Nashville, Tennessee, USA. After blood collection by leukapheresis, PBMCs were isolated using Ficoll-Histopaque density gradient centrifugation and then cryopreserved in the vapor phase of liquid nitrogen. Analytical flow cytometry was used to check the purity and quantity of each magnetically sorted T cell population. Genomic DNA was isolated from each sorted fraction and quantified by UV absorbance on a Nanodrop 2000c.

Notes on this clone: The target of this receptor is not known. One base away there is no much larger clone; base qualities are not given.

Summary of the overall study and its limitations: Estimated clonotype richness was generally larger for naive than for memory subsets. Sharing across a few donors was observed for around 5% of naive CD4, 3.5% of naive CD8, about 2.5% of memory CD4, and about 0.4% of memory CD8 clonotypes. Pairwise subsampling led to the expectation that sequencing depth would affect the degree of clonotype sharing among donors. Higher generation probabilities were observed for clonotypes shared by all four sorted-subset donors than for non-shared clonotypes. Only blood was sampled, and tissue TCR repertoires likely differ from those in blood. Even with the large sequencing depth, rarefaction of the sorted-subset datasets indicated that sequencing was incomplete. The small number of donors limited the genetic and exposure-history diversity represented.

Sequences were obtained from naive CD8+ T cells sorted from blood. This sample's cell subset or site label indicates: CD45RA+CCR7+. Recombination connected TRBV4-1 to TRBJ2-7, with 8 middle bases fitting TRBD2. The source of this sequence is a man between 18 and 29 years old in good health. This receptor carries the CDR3 CASSQTTSGAYEQYF. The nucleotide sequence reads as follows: TGCGCCAGCAGCCAAACCACTAGCGGAGCCTACGAGCAGTACTTC.